Below, 20 T cell receptor beta chains from the same sample are listed, as sequenced in a study of blood T cell repertoires in COVID-19. Produced via immunoSEQ multiplex PCR; TCRdb's table is partial and in-frame only. The data contain roughly 200,000 clones, about 86% of them seen just once; the ten biggest clones take up approximately 23%. Sequences were obtained from PBMCs or T cells enriched from blood (not recorded which). All receptors come from a woman aged 40 to 50 in a cohort exposed to, infected with or recovered from COVID-19 (not recorded which).

V usage is TRBV7-2 and J usage is TRBJ2-2; no reliable D call. The CDR3 spans 13 residues. The germline gives CDR1 SGHTA, CDR2 FQGNSA. V gave up 4 bases and J gave up 6 bases, with 9 bases separating them. The CDR3 spells CASSSTLAGELFF. In nucleotides, the CDR3 is TGTGCCAGCAGCTCGACTCTGGCCGGGGAGCTGTTTTTT.

Here the CDR3 reads CASMTGNGYTF. The CDR3 region has the DNA TGTGCCAGTATGACGGGGAATGGCTACACCTTC. The chain combines TRBV19 with TRBJ1-2; no clear D. This CDR3 has 11 amino acids. Deletions cut 7 bases from V and 6 bases from J, with 9 bases between. Germline CDR1 is LNHDA and CDR2 is SQIVND (reference sequence).

The chain employs TRBV9 and TRBJ1-1; D is perhaps TRBD1 (6 bases). The CDR3 totals 14 residues. Trimming shortened V by 4 bases and J by 4 bases, and 14 bases separated the two germline ends. Germline assignment: CDR1 SGDLS and CDR2 YYNGEE. CDR3 loop: CASSNGQRGTEAFF. The CDR3 region has the DNA TGTGCCAGCAGCAACGGACAGCGGGGCACTGAAGCTTTCTTT.

This clone was observed a single time. The gene calls are TRBV7-2 and TRBJ1-3, with 8 nucleotides matching TRBD1. The germline V gene has CDR1 SGHTA and CDR2 FQGNSA. J gave up 2 bases and V 1 base, and 1 base lay outside the gene matches. There are 15 residues in the CDR3. The CDR3 nucleotides read TGTGCCAGCAGCTTAGAACAGGGGGCTGGAAACACCATATATTTT. The encoded protein is CASSLEQGAGNTIYF.

V gene TRBV18 combines with J gene TRBJ2-1, with 13 bases that match TRBD2. After removal of 6 bases from V and 0 bases from J, the junction contained 11 bases not matched to a gene. Germline V gene lookup returns CDR1 KGHSH and CDR2 LQKENI. The CDR3 extends over 19 amino acids. In DNA, the CDR3 is TGTGCCAGCTCGGACAGGCGGACTAGCGGGAGTAGCTCCTACAATGAGCAGTTCTTC. It is translated as CASSDRRTSGSSSYNEQFF.

This clone showed up just once. The chain couples TRBV27 to TRBJ1-2; no firm D call. The length of the CDR3 is 15 residues. The germline V gene has CDR1 MNHEY and CDR2 SMNVEV (reference sequence). The V end lost 8 bases, the J end lost 2 bases, and 18 bases lay between the germline ends. For the CDR3, the DNA is TGTGCCAGCCGATCAAGAGCGGGAGGGAACTATGGCTACACCTTC. Translation: CASRSRAGGNYGYTF.

This chain uses TRBV5-1 with TRBJ2-1; D is possibly TRBD1 (6 bases). The CDR3 totals 15 residues. Germline V gene lookup returns CDR1 SGHRS and CDR2 YFSETQ. Trimming removed 1 base from V and 0 bases from J, with 8 bases in between. CDR3 loop: CASSLTGSSYNEQFF. In DNA form, the CDR3 reads TGCGCCAGCAGCTTGACAGGGAGCTCCTACAATGAGCAGTTCTTC.

The CDR3 region is CASSLMRGHTEAFF. The CDR3 coding sequence is TGTGCCAGCAGTTTAATGAGGGGGCACACTGAAGCTTTCTTT. The genes are TRBV27 and TRBJ1-1; 7 bases match TRBD1. Germline V gene sequence: CDR1 MNHEY, CDR2 SMNVEV (reference sequence). Unmatched junction bases numbered 3, after V lost 2 bases and J lost 3 bases. There are 14 residues in the CDR3.

The rearrangement joins TRBV13 to TRBJ2-2, with 8 bases identical to TRBD1. CDR3 length: 18 amino acids. Per germline, CDR1 PRHDT and CDR2 FYEKMQ (reference sequence). Trimming at V came to 4 bases and at J to 0 bases, leaving 10 bases not matched to a gene. DNA for the CDR3: TGTGCCAGCAGCTCCGGAGGGGGACAGGTCTCGAACACCGGGGAGCTGTTTTTT. Its protein is CASSSGGGQVSNTGELFF.

This chain connects TRBV25-1 to TRBJ2-7, with 8 bases matching TRBD2. V shed 4 bases and J 4 bases; nucleotides not matched to a gene: 3. Germline CDR1 is MGHDK and CDR2 is SYGVNS. This CDR3 has 13 amino acids. The CDR3 here is CASSALAGYEQYF. The DNA for the CDR3 is TGTGCCAGCAGTGCGCTAGCGGGTTACGAGCAGTACTTC.

This clone came up a few times. The chain joins TRBV7-2 to TRBJ1-1; D perhaps matches TRBD1 (5 bases). Germline assignment: CDR1 SGHTA and CDR2 FQGNSA. V shed 5 bases and J shed 5 bases, with 15 bases lying between them. The CDR3 is 14 residues long. The CDR3 spells CASSAQGQGTEAFF. Written as DNA, the CDR3 is TGTGCCAGCAGCGCCCAGGGCCAAGGGACTGAAGCTTTCTTT.

The chain has TRBV3-1 (or the pseudogene TRBV3-2) and TRBJ2-1; 9 nucleotides agree with TRBD2. The CDR3 runs 18 residues. Germline loops: CDR1 LGHDT, CDR2 YNNKEL (reference sequence). With V trimmed by 1 base and J by 8 bases, 15 bases remained unmatched. The DNA of the CDR3 is TGTGCCAGCAGCCAAGTTGCTTTGCGGGCGGGAGGGCCTGATGAGCAGTTCTTC. This translates into CASSQVALRAGGPDEQFF.

The J gene is TRBJ2-7, the V gene TRBV28, with D unclear. Trimming stripped 6 bases from V and 2 bases from J, with 8 bases between. The CDR3 contains 12 residues. In germline, CDR1 is MDHEN, CDR2 SYDVKM. The CDR3 protein is CASSRAAYEQYF. DNA for the CDR3: TGTGCCAGCAGCCGCGCCGCCTACGAGCAGTACTTC.

V and J are TRBV4-1 and TRBJ1-2; 9 bases align to TRBD1. With 1 base clipped from V and 6 bases from J, the junction kept 0 bases outside the gene matches. Germline V gives CDR1 MGHRA, CDR2 YSYEKL. This CDR3 region has 13 residues. This CDR3 reads CASSQGQGDGYTF. The CDR3 coding sequence is TGCGCCAGCAGCCAAGGACAGGGGGATGGCTACACCTTC.

V and J are TRBV30 and TRBJ1-6, with no clear D. Trimming removed 4 bases from V and 7 bases from J, with 14 bases in between. The germline gives CDR1 GTSNPN, CDR2 SVGIG (reference sequence). The CDR3 extends over 14 amino acids. CDR3 residues: CAWKWRVTNSPLHF. The DNA for the CDR3 is TGTGCCTGGAAATGGCGGGTGACGAATTCACCCCTCCACTTT.

The chain has TRBV9 and TRBJ2-1; 13 bases fit TRBD2. The CDR3 length is 15 residues. Germline values: CDR1 SGDLS, CDR2 YYNGEE. Trimming removed 4 bases from V and 5 bases from J; junction bases left unmatched: 3. The CDR3 DNA sequence: TGTGCCAGCAGCTTCGGGACTAGCGGGAACAATGAGCAGTTCTTC. This sequence encodes CASSFGTSGNNEQFF.

The sample holds one count of this clone. The chain links TRBV28 to TRBJ2-7, with D perhaps matching TRBD2 (5 bases). Trimming stripped 7 bases from V and 2 bases from J, with 15 bases between. This CDR3 is built from 14 residues. Germline loops: CDR1 MDHEN, CDR2 SYDVKM. The CDR3: CASTTRAATYEQYF. CDR3 nucleotide sequence: TGTGCCAGCACCACGAGGGCCGCAACCTACGAGCAGTACTTC.

The chain links TRBV24-1 to TRBJ2-7; 8 bases are shared with TRBD1. V lost 6 bases, J lost 2 bases, and 11 bases stayed unmatched. The CDR3 is made up of 16 amino acids. Germline V lookup: CDR1 KGHDR, CDR2 SFDVKD. The CDR3 region has the DNA TGTGCCACCAGTACCCCGGGACAGGTATTTACCTACGAGCAGTACTTC. It codes for CATSTPGQVFTYEQYF.

The CDR3 DNA follows: TGTGCCAGCAGCTTACCCCCGGGTAGAACGGCCACTGAAGCTTTCTTT. Translation: CASSLPPGRTATEAFF. This rearrangement joins TRBV7-8 to TRBJ1-1, with D unclear. Germline V CDR1 and CDR2: SGHVS, FQNEAQ. Trimming removed 2 bases from V and 4 bases from J, with 17 bases in between. The CDR3 length is 16 residues.

V and J are TRBV29-1 and TRBJ1-4; possibly TRBD1 for D (5 bases). Germline assignment: CDR1 SQVTM and CDR2 ANQGSEA. This CDR3 contains 15 residues. V was clipped by 4 bases and J by 3 bases, with 15 bases between them. CDR3 amino acids: CSVGAGRIANEKLFF. CDR3 coding DNA: TGCAGCGTTGGAGCAGGGAGGATTGCTAATGAAAAACTGTTTTTT.